The clone carrying this T cell receptor beta chain was counted ten times or more. Its antigen is undetermined. Each CDR3 protein is one row after TCRdb ran MiXCR on the reads. The repertoire includes approximately 180,000 distinct CDR3 sequences, approximately 19% of them detected once, and around 3.1% sits in the top ten. These data originate in a study of T cell repertoires in cytomegalovirus infection. Study in general: From public TCR beta signatures came an indication of both CMV infection and matching HLA type.

Study observations and caveats: Using cumulative public TCR beta family frequency, the authors identified those who carried CMV together with the relevant HLA. Clonotype analysis showed dominance of the ex vivo response by HLA-C-restricted CMV-specific TCR beta clonotypes.

The CDR3 sequence is 17 residues long. Trimming removed 5 bases at V and 6 bases at J, with 23 bases between. CDR1 and CDR2 (germline): MNHEY, SVGEGT. This chain joins TRBV6-2 or TRBV6-3 and TRBJ1-5, with D maybe TRBD1 (6 bases). This TCR derives from a human donor in good health (CMV status not recorded). Some clones in this sample may be carry-over from other donors' samples. The sample consisted of PBMCs. DNA of the CDR3: TGTGCCAGCAGTCCAATGGGGCAGACGGGGGCGATTCAGCCCCAGCATTTT. As protein: CASSPMGQTGAIQPQHF.